The 24 T cell receptor beta chains listed next were all sequenced from one sample in a study of cytomegalovirus exposure and HLA in healthy donors (dated by TCRdb to between 2016 and 2019). The protocol used for the library was the immunoSEQ multiplex PCR assay. For the multiplex PCR, a mixture combining 60 forward primers for TCR Vbeta segments and 13 reverse primers for TCR Jbeta segments was used. TCRdb limited this immuneACCESS table to in-frame rearrangements with V and J called. A share of clones is missing; checked studies link under half to unresolved V genes, and the rest is unexplained. The sample table contains approximately 160,000 clones; only one count was recorded for roughly 80% of them. 1% to 1.5% of the sample is taken by the ten largest. The sample taken for sequencing was PBMCs. Receptors were obtained from a man in his fifties or sixties in good health and CMV-seropositive.

This chain uses TRBV10-1 with TRBJ2-1; possibly TRBD1 for D (6 bases). The CDR3 has 17 amino acids. Germline loops: CDR1 WNHNN, CDR2 SYGVQD (reference sequence). The V and J ends lost 0 bases and 2 bases respectively, with 14 bases between them. CDR3 sequence: CASSESGGQLAYNEQFF. The CDR3 DNA reads TGCGCCAGCAGTGAGTCAGGCGGACAGCTAGCCTACAATGAGCAGTTCTTC.

J is TRBJ1-1 and V is TRBV11-1, with D perhaps TRBD1 (5 bases). The CDR3 length is 11 residues. The V end lost 3 bases, the J end lost 10 bases, and 9 bases lay between the germline ends. The germline V gene encodes CDR1 SGHAT and CDR2 FQDESV (reference sequence). CDR3 loop: CASSFQGSAFF. The CDR3, as DNA: TGTGCCAGCAGCTTTCAGGGATCAGCTTTCTTT.

V usage is TRBV11-3 and J usage is TRBJ2-1; 7 bases map to TRBD1. Losses at the gene ends were 1 base for V and 0 bases for J; bases not matched to a gene: 0. From germline, CDR1 is SGHNT and CDR2 YENEEA. This CDR3 contains 15 residues. CDR3 residues: CASSLGQGSYNEQFF. The CDR3, as DNA: TGTGCCAGCAGCTTAGGACAGGGCTCCTACAATGAGCAGTTCTTC.

The chain has TRBV5-1 and TRBJ1-1, with D possibly TRBD1 on 5 matching bases. With 5 bases removed from V and 3 bases from J, the gap between germline ends came to 14 bases. The CDR3 spans 14 residues. Germline V gene lookup returns CDR1 SGHRS and CDR2 YFSETQ. CDR3 coding DNA: TGCGCCAGCAGTGTGCAGGGTACGGACACTGAAGCTTTCTTT. Encoded protein: CASSVQGTDTEAFF.

This sequence joins TRBV11-2 and TRBJ2-1; 12 bases line up with TRBD2. V shed 2 bases and J 7 bases; nucleotides not matched to a gene: 3. The CDR3 totals 15 residues. In germline, CDR1 is SGHAT, CDR2 FQNNGV. CDR3 amino acids: CASSLRLAGANEQFF. CDR3 nucleotides: TGTGCCAGCAGCTTAAGACTAGCGGGAGCTAATGAGCAGTTCTTC.

The rearrangement links TRBV23-1 to TRBJ1-1, with D tentatively TRBD1 (6 bases). TRBV23-1 is noted as an ORF with a role that remains uncertain. The ends were cut back, 2 bases at V and 1 base at J, with 26 bases in the middle. CDR3 length equals 20 residues. The CDR3 protein is CASSQIVGGQSSPWNTEAFF. The CDR3 nucleotides read TGCGCCAGCAGTCAAATTGTCGGGGGGCAGTCCAGCCCGTGGAACACTGAAGCTTTCTTT.

The chain links TRBV5-5 to TRBJ1-5; D perhaps matches TRBD1 (6 bases). In germline, CDR1 is SGHKS, CDR2 YYEKEE (reference sequence). This CDR3 is built from 13 residues. The germline V and J ends were trimmed by 3 bases and 5 bases, with 9 bases remaining between them. CDR3 in amino acids: CASSSGTYQPQHF. CDR3 bases: TGTGCCAGCAGCTCCGGGACATATCAGCCCCAGCATTTT. Full variable domain (rest looked up from reference TRBV5-5 and TRBJ1-5): DAGVTQSPTHLIKTRGQQVTLRCSPISGHKSVSWYQQVLGQGPQFIFQYYEKEERGRGNFPDRFSARQFPNYSSELNVNALLLGDSALYLCASSSGTYQPQHFGDGTRLSIL.

V usage is TRBV6-5 and J usage is TRBJ2-6; no definite D call. The V gene's germline CDR1 is MNHEY and CDR2 SVGAGI. The CDR3 sequence is 15 residues long. V was cut by 5 bases and J by 2 bases, with 10 bases left in between. The CDR3 sequence is CASSQAQTGANVLTF. CDR3 coding DNA: TGTGCCAGCAGTCAGGCCCAGACTGGGGCCAACGTCCTGACTTTC.

This chain links TRBV5-1 with TRBJ1-1; D is uncertain. Germline assignment: CDR1 SGHRS and CDR2 YFSETQ. The CDR3 spans 15 residues. Trimming pared 4 bases from V and 3 bases from J, leaving 16 bases between. The CDR3 protein is CASSASRVRDTEAFF. In DNA, the CDR3 is TGCGCCAGCAGCGCCTCTCGGGTGAGGGACACTGAAGCTTTCTTT.

The J gene is TRBJ2-1, the V gene TRBV28; 9 bases agree with TRBD1. J lost 4 bases, V lost 6 bases, and 7 bases had no gene match. This CDR3 is built from 15 residues. From germline, CDR1 is MDHEN and CDR2 SYDVKM. CDR3: CASRSGTGWYNEQFF. In nucleotides, the CDR3 is TGTGCCAGCAGATCCGGGACAGGGTGGTACAATGAGCAGTTCTTC.

The chain couples TRBV19 to TRBJ1-2, with TRBD1 matching over 8 bases. This CDR3 has 12 amino acids. V dropped 9 bases and J dropped 4; count of bases not matched to a gene: 4. Germline V lookup: CDR1 LNHDA, CDR2 SQIVND (reference sequence). CDR3 in DNA: TGTGCCAGCCGGGACAGGATCTATGGCTACACCTTC. Its protein is CASRDRIYGYTF.

The table lists this clone with a count of one. The V call is TRBV25-1, the J call TRBJ2-7; 7 bases align to TRBD1. Germline CDR1 reads MGHDK; CDR2 reads SYGVNS. This CDR3 contains 15 residues. V shed 3 bases, J shed 0 bases, and the junction held 5 bases outside the gene matches. This CDR3 reads CASSDPTGISYEQYF. CDR3 nucleotides: TGTGCCAGCAGTGACCCGACAGGGATCTCCTACGAGCAGTACTTC.

The chain is built from TRBV7-9 and TRBJ2-7; 7 positions match TRBD1. This CDR3 has 12 residues. The ends lost 5 bases at V and 4 bases at J; junction bases unmatched: 2. Germline V gene data show CDR1 as SEHNR and CDR2 as FQNEAQ (reference sequence). The CDR3 sequence: CASSGTDYEQYF. The CDR3 nucleotides read TGTGCCAGCAGCGGGACAGATTACGAGCAGTACTTC.

The gene calls are TRBV6-5 and TRBJ1-6; no clear D gene. Trimming pared 0 bases from V and 6 bases from J, leaving 9 bases between. Germline loops: CDR1 MNHEY, CDR2 SVGAGI. The length of the CDR3 is 15 residues. The chain's CDR3 is CASSYSRAGNSPLHF. The CDR3 DNA reads TGTGCCAGCAGTTACTCGCGGGCTGGTAATTCACCCCTCCACTTT.

The V call is TRBV4-2, the J call TRBJ2-1, with D possibly TRBD1 on 6 matching bases. With 0 bases removed from V and 2 bases from J, the gap between germline ends came to 11 bases. The CDR3 is 16 residues long. Germline CDR1 LGHNA, CDR2 YNFKEQ. The CDR3 bases are TGTGCCAGCAGCCAAGAAGGGGGACGGGCCTACAATGAGCAGTTCTTC. Residues: CASSQEGGRAYNEQFF.

CDR3 residues: CASRGGDRTYNSPLHF. DNA of the CDR3: TGTGCCAGCAGGGGGGGGGATAGGACCTATAATTCACCCCTCCACTTT. J is TRBJ1-6 and V is TRBV28; TRBD1 might be the D (5 bases). Trimming left V 6 bases short and J 2 bases short, with 14 bases between. The CDR3 is 16 residues long. Germline V CDR1 and CDR2: MDHEN, SYDVKM.

The chain combines TRBV6-5 with TRBJ1-2, with D possibly matching TRBD1 (6 bases). Germline CDR1 and CDR2: MNHEY and SVGAGI. CDR3 size: 14 residues. V lost 6 bases, J lost 7 bases, and 18 bases lay in between. The CDR3 sequence: CASSVEGGVSGYTF. The CDR3 DNA follows: TGTGCCAGCAGCGTAGAGGGGGGGGTTTCTGGCTACACCTTC.

The rearrangement links TRBV28 to TRBJ2-2, with D possibly TRBD1 on 6 matching bases. Germline assignment: CDR1 MDHEN and CDR2 SYDVKM. The CDR3 length is 16 residues. Between the trimmed V and J ends, which lost 6 bases and 1 base, there was a span of 15 bases. CDR3 protein: CASSPDLTGNTGELFF. DNA for the CDR3: TGTGCCAGCAGCCCCGATCTGACAGGGAACACCGGGGAGCTGTTTTTT.

The chain couples TRBV28 to TRBJ2-6; D is undetermined. V gave up 3 bases and J gave up 3 bases, with 18 bases separating them. CDR1 MDHEN and CDR2 SYDVKM come from the germline V gene. The CDR3 has 18 amino acids. In DNA, the CDR3 is TGTGCCAGCAGTTTGAGTCGACTGAAAGTGAGTGGGGCCAACGTCCTGACTTTC. This sequence encodes CASSLSRLKVSGANVLTF.

The chain recombines TRBV27 with TRBJ1-2; TRBD1 agrees at 9 bases. The V gene's germline CDR1 is MNHEY and CDR2 SMNVEV (reference sequence). The CDR3 covers 16 residues. V lost 1 base, J lost 4 bases, and 7 bases stayed unmatched. The CDR3, as DNA: TGTGCCAGCAGTTTATATGGGGGACAGGGCCGCTATGGCTACACCTTC. Translation gives CASSLYGGQGRYGYTF.

The J gene is TRBJ2-7, the V gene TRBV27; D perhaps matches TRBD1 (6 bases). CDR3 length: 14 amino acids. Germline loops: CDR1 MNHEY, CDR2 SMNVEV (reference sequence). The V end was cut by 6 bases, the J end by 1 base, with 13 bases between. The CDR3 reads CASRPGQWSYEQYF. The CDR3 DNA reads as TGTGCCAGCAGACCGGGACAATGGTCCTACGAGCAGTACTTC.

This sequence joins TRBV30 and TRBJ2-3; 7 nucleotides match TRBD2. The CDR3 has 15 residues. V trimming: 5 bases; J trimming: 0 bases; junction bases outside the gene matches: 8. CDR1 is GTSNPN and CDR2 is SVGIG in the germline V gene (reference sequence). The CDR3 bases are TGTGCCTGGGGTAAACTAGCGCCAAGCACAGATACGCAGTATTTT. This encodes CAWGKLAPSTDTQYF. The whole variable domain, filled in from reference TRBV30 and TRBJ2-3, reads SQTIHQWPATLVQPVGSPLSLECTVEGTSNPNLYWYRQAAGRGLQLLFYSVGIGQISSEVPQNLSASRPQDRQFILSSKKLLLSDSGFYLCAWGKLAPSTDTQYFGPGTRLTVL.

J is TRBJ2-7 and V is TRBV6-1, with D tentatively TRBD1 (5 bases). The CDR3 is 14 residues long. Germline V gene lookup returns CDR1 MNHNS and CDR2 SASEGT. Trimming removed 7 bases at V and 3 bases at J, with 16 bases between. CDR3 nucleotide sequence: TGTGCCAGCAAGGGGCAGGAAGTTCTCTACGAGCAGTACTTC. It specifies CASKGQEVLYEQYF.

The J gene is TRBJ2-4, the V gene TRBV28; 8 bases line up with TRBD2. The length of the CDR3 is 15 residues. V lost 5 bases, J lost 7 bases, and 10 bases stayed unmatched. CDR1 is MDHEN and CDR2 is SYDVKM in the germline V gene. CDR3 in amino acids: CASSPPSGRGNIQYF. CDR3 in DNA: TGTGCCAGCAGTCCCCCCAGCGGGAGAGGGAACATTCAGTACTTC.